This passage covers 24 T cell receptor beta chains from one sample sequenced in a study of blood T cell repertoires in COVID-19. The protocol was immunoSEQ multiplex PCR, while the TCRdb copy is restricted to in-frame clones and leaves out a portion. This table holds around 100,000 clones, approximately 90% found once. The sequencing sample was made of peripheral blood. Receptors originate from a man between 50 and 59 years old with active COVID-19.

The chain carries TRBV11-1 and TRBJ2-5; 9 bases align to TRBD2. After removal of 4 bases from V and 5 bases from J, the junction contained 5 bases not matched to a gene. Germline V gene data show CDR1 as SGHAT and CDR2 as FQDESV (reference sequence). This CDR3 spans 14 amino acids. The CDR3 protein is CASSSRGGRETQYF. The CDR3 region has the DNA TGTGCCAGCAGCTCGCGGGGGGGTAGGGAGACCCAGTACTTC.

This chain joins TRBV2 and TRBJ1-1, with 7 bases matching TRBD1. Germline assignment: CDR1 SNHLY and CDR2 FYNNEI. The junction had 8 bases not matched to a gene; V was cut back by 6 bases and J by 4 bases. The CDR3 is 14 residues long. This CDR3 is CASSLQGPATEAFF. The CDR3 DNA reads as TGTGCCAGCAGCTTACAGGGGCCGGCCACTGAAGCTTTCTTT. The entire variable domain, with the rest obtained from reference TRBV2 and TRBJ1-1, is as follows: EPEVTQTPSHQVTQMGQEVILRCVPISNHLYFYWYRQILGQKVEFLVSFYNNEISEKSEIFDDQFSVERPDGSNFTLKIRSTKLEDSAMYFCASSLQGPATEAFFGQGTRLTVV.

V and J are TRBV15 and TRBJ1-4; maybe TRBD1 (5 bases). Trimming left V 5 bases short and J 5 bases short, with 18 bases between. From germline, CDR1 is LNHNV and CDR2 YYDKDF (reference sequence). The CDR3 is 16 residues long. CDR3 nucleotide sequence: TGTGCCACCAGCCCGGGGGAAGCCAGTCGGAATGAAAAACTGTTTTTT. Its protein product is CATSPGEASRNEKLFF.

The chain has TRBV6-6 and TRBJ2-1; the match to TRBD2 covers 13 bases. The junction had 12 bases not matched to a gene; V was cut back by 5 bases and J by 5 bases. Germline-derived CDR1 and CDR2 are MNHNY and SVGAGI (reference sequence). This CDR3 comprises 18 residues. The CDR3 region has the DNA TGTGCCAGCAGTCCATGGACTAGCGGGAGAGATTACGACAATGAGCAGTTCTTC. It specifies CASSPWTSGRDYDNEQFF.

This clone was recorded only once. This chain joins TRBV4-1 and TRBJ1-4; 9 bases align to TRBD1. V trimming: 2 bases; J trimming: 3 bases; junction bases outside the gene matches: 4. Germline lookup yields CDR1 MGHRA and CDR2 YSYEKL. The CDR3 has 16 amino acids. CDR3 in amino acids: CASSQPRQGANEKLFF. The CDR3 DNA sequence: TGCGCCAGCAGCCAACCCCGACAGGGGGCTAATGAAAAACTGTTTTTT.

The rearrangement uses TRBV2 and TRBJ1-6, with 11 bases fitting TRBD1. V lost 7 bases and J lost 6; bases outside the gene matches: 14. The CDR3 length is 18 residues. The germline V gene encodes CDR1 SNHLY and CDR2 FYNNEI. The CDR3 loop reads CASNPGTGGIFGNSPLHF. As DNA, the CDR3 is TGTGCCAGCAATCCCGGGACAGGGGGAATTTTCGGTAATTCACCCCTCCACTTT.

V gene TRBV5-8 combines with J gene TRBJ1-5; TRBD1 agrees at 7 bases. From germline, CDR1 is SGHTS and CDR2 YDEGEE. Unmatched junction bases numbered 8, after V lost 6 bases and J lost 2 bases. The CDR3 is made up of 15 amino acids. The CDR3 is CASTRQGGGNQPQHF. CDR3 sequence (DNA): TGTGCCAGCACCAGACAGGGCGGAGGCAATCAGCCCCAGCATTTT.

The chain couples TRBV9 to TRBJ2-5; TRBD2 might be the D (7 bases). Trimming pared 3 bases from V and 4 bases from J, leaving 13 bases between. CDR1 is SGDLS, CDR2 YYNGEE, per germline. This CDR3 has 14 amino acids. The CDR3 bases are TGTGCCAGCAGCGAGGGAGGGGGGATAGAGACCCAGTACTTC. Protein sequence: CASSEGGGIETQYF.

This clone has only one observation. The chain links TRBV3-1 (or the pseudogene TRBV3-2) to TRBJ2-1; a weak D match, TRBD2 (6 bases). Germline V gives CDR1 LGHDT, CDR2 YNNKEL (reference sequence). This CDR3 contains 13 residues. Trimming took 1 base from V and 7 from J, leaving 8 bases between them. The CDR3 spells CASSQGRENEQFF. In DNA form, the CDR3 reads TGTGCCAGCAGCCAAGGGCGGGAAAATGAGCAGTTCTTC.

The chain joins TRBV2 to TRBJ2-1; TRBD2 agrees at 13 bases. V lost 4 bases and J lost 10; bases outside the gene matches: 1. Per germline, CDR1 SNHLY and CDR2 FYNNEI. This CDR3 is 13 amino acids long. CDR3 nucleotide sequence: TGTGCCAGCAGTGGGGGACTAGCGGGGGAGCAGTTCTTC. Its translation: CASSGGLAGEQFF.

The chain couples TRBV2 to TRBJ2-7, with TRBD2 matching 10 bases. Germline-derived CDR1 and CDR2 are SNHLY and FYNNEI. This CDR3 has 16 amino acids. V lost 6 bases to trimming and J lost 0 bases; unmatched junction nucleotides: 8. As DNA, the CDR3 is TGTGCCAGCAGCGTCGACCTAGCGGGGGTCTCCTACGAGCAGTACTTC. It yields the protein CASSVDLAGVSYEQYF.

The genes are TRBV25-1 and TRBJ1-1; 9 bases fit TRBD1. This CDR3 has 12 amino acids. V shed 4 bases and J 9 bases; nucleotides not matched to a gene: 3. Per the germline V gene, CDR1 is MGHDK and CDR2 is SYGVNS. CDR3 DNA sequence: TGTGCCAGCAGTGGAGGGACAGGGAAAGCTTTCTTT. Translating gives CASSGGTGKAFF. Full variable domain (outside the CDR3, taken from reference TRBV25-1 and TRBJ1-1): EADIYQTPRYLVIGTGKKITLECSQTMGHDKMYWYQQDPGMELHLIHYSYGVNSTEKGDLSSESTVSRIRTEHFPLTLESARPSHTSQYLCASSGGTGKAFFGQGTRLTVV.

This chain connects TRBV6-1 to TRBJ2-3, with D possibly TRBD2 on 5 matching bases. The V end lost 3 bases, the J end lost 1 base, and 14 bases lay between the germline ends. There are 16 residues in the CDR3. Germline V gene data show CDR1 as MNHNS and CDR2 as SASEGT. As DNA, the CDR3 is TGTGCCAGCAGTGATCTTGCGGGCTCCGGCACAGATACGCAGTATTTT. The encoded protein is CASSDLAGSGTDTQYF.

In DNA, the CDR3 is TGTGCCAGCAGCTTGCAGGAAAGCAGGTATGAGCAGTTCTTC. Translated: CASSLQESRYEQFF. This sequence joins TRBV7-2 and TRBJ2-1, with D unresolved. Trimming stripped 3 bases from V and 8 bases from J, with 14 bases between. This CDR3 contains 14 residues. The V gene's germline CDR1 is SGHTA and CDR2 FQGNSA.

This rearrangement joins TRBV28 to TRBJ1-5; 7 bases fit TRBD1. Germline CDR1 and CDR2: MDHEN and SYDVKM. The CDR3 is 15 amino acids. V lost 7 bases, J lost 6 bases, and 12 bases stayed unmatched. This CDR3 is CASNIRDRASQPQHF. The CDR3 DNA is TGTGCCAGCAACATCCGTGACAGGGCCAGTCAGCCCCAGCATTTT.

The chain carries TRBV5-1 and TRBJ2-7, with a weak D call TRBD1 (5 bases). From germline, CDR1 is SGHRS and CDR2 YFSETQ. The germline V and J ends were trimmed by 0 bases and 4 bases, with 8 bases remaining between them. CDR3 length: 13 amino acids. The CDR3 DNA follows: TGCGCCAGCAGCTTGGGGGGCCAGTACGAGCAGTACTTC. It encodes CASSLGGQYEQYF.

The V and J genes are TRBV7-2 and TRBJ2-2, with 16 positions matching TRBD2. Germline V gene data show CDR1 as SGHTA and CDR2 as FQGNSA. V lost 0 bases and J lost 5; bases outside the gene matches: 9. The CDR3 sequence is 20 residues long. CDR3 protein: CASSLAPGTSGRASTGELFF. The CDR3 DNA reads TGTGCCAGCAGCTTAGCCCCCGGGACTAGCGGGAGGGCGAGTACCGGGGAGCTGTTTTTT.

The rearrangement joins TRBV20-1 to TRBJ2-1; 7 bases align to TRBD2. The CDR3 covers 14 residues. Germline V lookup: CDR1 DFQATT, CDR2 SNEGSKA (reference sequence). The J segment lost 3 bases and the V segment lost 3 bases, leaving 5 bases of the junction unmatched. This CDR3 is CSASGGGVYNEQFF. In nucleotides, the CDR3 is TGCAGTGCTAGTGGCGGGGGAGTCTACAATGAGCAGTTCTTC.

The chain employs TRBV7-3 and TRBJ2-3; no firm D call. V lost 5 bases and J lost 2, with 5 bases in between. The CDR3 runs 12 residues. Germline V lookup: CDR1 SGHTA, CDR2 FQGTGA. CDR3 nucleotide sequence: TGTGCCAGCAGCCCTTCCACAGATACGCAGTATTTT. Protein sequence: CASSPSTDTQYF. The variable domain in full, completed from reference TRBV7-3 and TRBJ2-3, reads GAGVSQTPSNKVTEKGKYVELRCDPISGHTALYWYRQSLGQGPEFLIYFQGTGAADDSGLPNDRFFAVRPEGSVSTLKIQRTERGDSAVYLCASSPSTDTQYFGPGTRLTVL.

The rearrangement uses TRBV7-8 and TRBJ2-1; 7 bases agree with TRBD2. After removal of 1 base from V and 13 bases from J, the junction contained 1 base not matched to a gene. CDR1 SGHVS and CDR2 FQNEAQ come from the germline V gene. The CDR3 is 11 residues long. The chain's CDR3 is CASSLGGSQFF. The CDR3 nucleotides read TGTGCCAGCAGCTTAGGCGGGAGTCAGTTCTTC.

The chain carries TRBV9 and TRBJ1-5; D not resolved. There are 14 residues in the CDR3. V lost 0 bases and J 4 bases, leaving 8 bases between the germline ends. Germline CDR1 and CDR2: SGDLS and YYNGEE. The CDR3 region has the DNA TGTGCCAGCAGCGTAGGGTGGAGTAATCAGCCCCAGCATTTT. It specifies CASSVGWSNQPQHF.

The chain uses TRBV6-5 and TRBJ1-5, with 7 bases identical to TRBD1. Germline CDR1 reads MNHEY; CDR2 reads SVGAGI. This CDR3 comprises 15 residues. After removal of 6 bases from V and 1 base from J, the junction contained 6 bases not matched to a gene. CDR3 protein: CASRRDRASNQPQHF. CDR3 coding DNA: TGTGCCAGCAGACGCGACAGGGCGAGCAATCAGCCCCAGCATTTT.

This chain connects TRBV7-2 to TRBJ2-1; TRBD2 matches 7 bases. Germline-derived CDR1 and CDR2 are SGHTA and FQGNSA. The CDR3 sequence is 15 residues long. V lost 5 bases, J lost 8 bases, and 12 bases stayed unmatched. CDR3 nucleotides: TGTGCCAGCAGCCAATTAGGCGGGAGTTTCGATGAGCAGTTCTTC. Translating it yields CASSQLGGSFDEQFF.

In DNA, the CDR3 is TGTGCCAGTAGTATTAGGGGACAGAGCTCCTACGAGCAGTACTTC. Protein product: CASSIRGQSSYEQYF. The V gene is TRBV19, the J gene TRBJ2-7; 7 nucleotides align to TRBD1. The CDR3 runs to 15 residues. The J segment lost 0 bases and the V segment lost 3 bases, leaving 5 bases of the junction unmatched. The germline CDR1 and CDR2 sequences are LNHDA and SQIVND (reference sequence).